This TCR beta chain is drawn from a study of control samples from healthy donors and cancer patients (dated by TCRdb to the early 2020s). The CDR3 covers 15 residues, taking in both the cysteine and the phenylalanine. Only CDR3 DNA remains: 45 bases, in frame from the first base. CDR1 and CDR2 were assigned from the germline V gene as SGHDT and YYEEEE. V and J lose 1 base and 0 bases, and a span of 10 bases separates them. With regard to this clone: There is no known antigen for this receptor. No base qualities exist here, and no much larger clone lies one base off it.

Library method: the immunoSEQ multiplex PCR assay. Drawn from immuneACCESS, this table holds only the in-frame rearrangements with V and J called that TCRdb kept. Clones are partly lost; checked studies trace under half to an unresolved V gene and leave the rest unexplained. The table for this sample lists 160,000 or so clones; about 94% of them were counted only once. The ten most abundant clones make up approximately 2.5% of the sample. The chain is made from TRBV5-6 and TRBJ1-2; the D gene is unclear. Sequencing input: blood. The clonotype comes from a man aged 50 to 60 in good health. CDR3 loop: CASSLKGKANYGYTF. The DNA is TGTGCCAGCAGCTTGAAAGGGAAGGCTAACTATGGCTACACCTTC.